The 22 T cell receptor beta chains listed next were all sequenced from one sample in a study of fetal regulatory T cell absence and autoimmunity. Sequencing used immunoSEQ multiplex PCR; TCRdb keeps in-frame clones, though not all of them. The data hold about 95,000 clones, with about 78% observed a single time. Material for sequencing was pancreas tissue. Receptors were obtained from a male donor with IPEX syndrome.

V gene TRBV10-3 combines with J gene TRBJ2-7, with 7 nucleotides matching TRBD1. V dropped 3 bases and J dropped 1; count of bases not matched to a gene: 0. This CDR3 region has 13 residues. The germline CDR1 and CDR2 sequences are ENHRY and SYGVKD. The CDR3 is CAISDRGSYEQYF. DNA for the CDR3: TGTGCCATCAGTGACAGGGGGTCCTACGAGCAGTACTTC.

The chain carries TRBV5-1 and TRBJ2-2; D gene uncertain. This CDR3 contains 13 residues. Between the trimmed V and J ends, which lost 3 bases and 2 bases, there was a span of 5 bases. Germline CDR1 reads SGHRS; CDR2 reads YFSETQ. The CDR3 region is CASSSQNTGELFF. Here the CDR3 DNA reads TGCGCCAGCAGCTCCCAAAACACCGGGGAGCTGTTTTTT.

V usage is TRBV5-1 and J usage is TRBJ2-5; either TRBD1 or TRBD2 may fit D (6 bases each). The germline CDR1 and CDR2 sequences are SGHRS and YFSETQ. The CDR3 runs 16 residues. Trimming stripped 0 bases from V and 4 bases from J, with 16 bases between. The CDR3 loop is CASSLAPFGGGETQYF. The CDR3 DNA sequence: TGCGCCAGCAGCTTGGCTCCCTTTGGAGGGGGAGAGACCCAGTACTTC.

In its sample, this clone was seen once. The CDR3 region is CSVEPPGAYGYTF. The DNA of the CDR3 is TGCAGCGTTGAACCTCCGGGGGCCTATGGCTACACCTTC. V is TRBV29-1 and J is TRBJ1-2; D perhaps matches TRBD1 (6 bases). The CDR3 sequence is 13 residues long. Trimming shortened V by 2 bases and J by 4 bases, and 11 bases separated the two germline ends. Germline CDR1 SQVTM, CDR2 ANQGSEA.

This sequence joins TRBV6-1 and TRBJ1-6, with no clear D. Trimming cost V 2 bases and J 7 bases, with 12 bases left between them. Germline CDR1 is MNHNS and CDR2 is SASEGT. This CDR3 has 15 amino acids. DNA of the CDR3: TGTGCCAGCAGTGAATTGCAGGCGGGGAATTCACCCCTCCACTTT. Translating it yields CASSELQAGNSPLHF.

The table lists this clone with a count of one. The rearrangement joins TRBV4-3 to TRBJ2-1; 10 bases align to TRBD2. The J segment lost 3 bases and the V segment lost 1 base, leaving 3 bases of the junction unmatched. This CDR3 spans 16 amino acids. Germline CDR1 reads LGHNA; CDR2 reads YSLEER. The CDR3 here is CASSQVRTSGYNEQFF. CDR3 nucleotide sequence: TGCGCCAGCAGCCAAGTAAGGACTAGCGGCTACAATGAGCAGTTCTTC.

This clone has a single count. J is TRBJ2-7 and V is TRBV6-6; D is possibly TRBD2 (5 bases). The CDR3 has 12 residues. Per germline, CDR1 MNHNY and CDR2 SVGAGI (reference sequence). The V end lost 5 bases, the J end lost 2 bases, and 7 bases lay between the germline ends. As DNA, the CDR3 is TGTGCCAGCAGTGAGGGTCCCTACGAGCAGTACTTC. Amino acids: CASSEGPYEQYF.

V and J are TRBV2 and TRBJ2-1; 12 bases align to TRBD2. From germline, CDR1 is SNHLY and CDR2 FYNNEI. The CDR3 totals 17 residues. V lost 0 bases to trimming and J lost 7 bases; unmatched junction nucleotides: 7. The CDR3, as DNA: TGTGCCAGCAGTGAAGCGCTTCGAACTAGCGGGGGGAATGAGCAGTTCTTC. Its protein product is CASSEALRTSGGNEQFF.

Here the CDR3 reads CASSLGSVSTDTQYF. The CDR3 DNA is TGTGCCAGCAGCTTAGGTTCGGTTAGCACAGATACGCAGTATTTT. The chain has TRBV13 and TRBJ2-3; D not resolved. Between the trimmed V and J ends, which lost 0 bases and 0 bases, there was a span of 7 bases. The germline gives CDR1 PRHDT, CDR2 FYEKMQ (reference sequence). CDR3 length: 15 residues.

V and J are TRBV15 and TRBJ2-7; D is perhaps TRBD2 (6 bases). The CDR3 runs 16 residues. V lost 3 bases and J 5 bases, leaving 20 bases between the germline ends. CDR1 and CDR2 (germline): LNHNV, YYDKDF (reference sequence). CDR3 residues: CATSRNRAPEGNEQYF. As DNA, the CDR3 is TGTGCCACCAGCAGGAACCGGGCCCCGGAGGGAAACGAGCAGTACTTC.

The chain carries TRBV7-2 and TRBJ2-7, with D perhaps matching TRBD1 or TRBD2 (5 bases each). Germline CDR1 is SGHTA and CDR2 is FQGNSA. The germline V and J ends were trimmed by 0 bases and 3 bases, with 9 bases remaining between them. There are 14 residues in the CDR3. The CDR3 nucleotides read TGTGCCAGCAGCTTAGCGGGGGAGAGCTACGAGCAGTACTTC. Amino acids: CASSLAGESYEQYF.

The CDR3 region is CASSPWAMQANSPLHF. The DNA for the CDR3 is TGTGCCAGCAGCCCTTGGGCAATGCAAGCTAATTCACCCCTCCACTTT. The chain joins TRBV5-5 to TRBJ1-6; the D is unclear. Germline-derived CDR1 and CDR2 are SGHKS and YYEKEE (reference sequence). Trimming took off 4 bases at V and 6 bases at J, with 17 bases between the two ends. This CDR3 region has 16 residues.

The genes are TRBV27 and TRBJ1-2; maybe TRBD1 (5 bases). The germline CDR1 and CDR2 sequences are MNHEY and SMNVEV (reference sequence). Deletions cut 0 bases from V and 7 bases from J, with 9 bases between. CDR3 length: 13 residues. The DNA for the CDR3 is TGTGCCAGCAGTTTATCAGAGGGGACTGGCTACACCTTC. It encodes CASSLSEGTGYTF.

This clone has just one count. The chain combines TRBV5-4 with TRBJ2-3; 8 bases are shared with TRBD2. The CDR3 totals 15 residues. V dropped 5 bases and J dropped 1; count of bases not matched to a gene: 6. Germline-derived CDR1 and CDR2 are SGHNT and YYREEE (reference sequence). The CDR3 is CASSREGLGTDTQYF. CDR3 nucleotides: TGTGCCAGCAGTCGGGAGGGACTAGGCACAGATACGCAGTATTTT. Complete variable domain (other parts from reference TRBV5-4 and TRBJ2-3): ETGVTQSPTHLIKTRGQQVTLRCSSQSGHNTVSWYQQALGQGPQFIFQYYREEENGRGNFPPRFSGLQFPNYSSELNVNALELDDSALYLCASSREGLGTDTQYFGPGTRLTVL.

V is TRBV29-1 and J is TRBJ1-1; 7 bases match TRBD1. Germline V gene lookup returns CDR1 SQVTM and CDR2 ANQGSEA. CDR3 length: 13 residues. The V gene end was trimmed by 6 bases and the J gene end by 3 bases; junction bases not matched to a gene: 7. This CDR3 reads CSVHRGWDTEAFF. The CDR3 DNA reads TGCAGCGTCCACAGGGGATGGGACACTGAAGCTTTCTTT.

This clone has only one observation. The chain links TRBV7-2 to TRBJ2-5; 8 nucleotides agree with TRBD2. Germline CDR1 and CDR2: SGHTA and FQGNSA. The CDR3 spans 14 residues. With 3 bases clipped from V and 4 bases from J, the junction kept 4 bases outside the gene matches. The CDR3: CASSFWAGGETQYF. The CDR3 nucleotides are TGTGCCAGCAGCTTTTGGGCGGGGGGAGAGACCCAGTACTTC.

V gene TRBV4-3 combines with J gene TRBJ1-2; possible D gene TRBD1, 5 bases. Germline V gene lookup returns CDR1 LGHNA and CDR2 YSLEER. The length of the CDR3 is 14 residues. Trimming cost V 0 bases and J 4 bases, with 9 bases left between them. The CDR3 nucleotides read TGCGCCAGCAGCCAAGATGGGGGTTCCTATGGCTACACCTTC. Its translation: CASSQDGGSYGYTF.

V is TRBV29-1 and J is TRBJ1-2; weak D call: TRBD1 (6 bases). Trimming left V 2 bases short and J 3 bases short, with 10 bases between. Per germline, CDR1 SQVTM and CDR2 ANQGSEA. CDR3 length: 13 amino acids. CDR3 sequence (DNA): TGCAGCGTTGAACAGGGGAGGGACTATGGCTACACCTTC. It translates to CSVEQGRDYGYTF.

The J gene is TRBJ2-3, the V gene TRBV7-9; TRBD2 matches at 8 bases. Germline V CDR1 and CDR2: SEHNR, FQNEAQ (reference sequence). CDR3 length: 17 residues. With V trimmed by 1 base and J by 3 bases, 9 bases remained unmatched. This chain's CDR3 is CASSLGPLRGRTDTQYF. CDR3 nucleotide sequence: TGTGCCAGCAGCTTAGGCCCCTTACGCGGGAGGACAGATACGCAGTATTTT.

The chain couples TRBV10-3 to TRBJ1-6; 7 positions agree with TRBD1. This CDR3 contains 15 residues. Germline values: CDR1 ENHRY, CDR2 SYGVKD. With 3 bases clipped from V and 6 bases from J, the junction kept 5 bases outside the gene matches. The CDR3 is CAISDLDRANSPLHF. The CDR3 region has the DNA TGTGCCATCAGTGACCTCGACAGGGCTAATTCACCCCTCCACTTT.

This clone has just a few counts. The CDR3 sequence is CASTLTGDYGYTF. CDR3 sequence (DNA): TGTGCCAGTACCCTGACAGGGGACTATGGCTACACCTTC. The genes are TRBV19 and TRBJ1-2; TRBD1 matches at 8 bases. The germline V gene encodes CDR1 LNHDA and CDR2 SQIVND (reference sequence). Trimming at V came to 7 bases and at J to 3 bases, leaving 4 bases not matched to a gene. The CDR3 covers 13 residues.

V usage is TRBV7-9 and J usage is TRBJ1-6; D ambiguous. Germline CDR1 and CDR2: SEHNR and FQNEAQ (reference sequence). The CDR3 covers 17 residues. V dropped 6 bases and J dropped 0 bases, with 15 bases sitting between them. The CDR3, as DNA: TGTGCCAGCAGTCGCATGGACCGATTCTCCTATAATTCACCCCTCCACTTT. Its translation is CASSRMDRFSYNSPLHF.